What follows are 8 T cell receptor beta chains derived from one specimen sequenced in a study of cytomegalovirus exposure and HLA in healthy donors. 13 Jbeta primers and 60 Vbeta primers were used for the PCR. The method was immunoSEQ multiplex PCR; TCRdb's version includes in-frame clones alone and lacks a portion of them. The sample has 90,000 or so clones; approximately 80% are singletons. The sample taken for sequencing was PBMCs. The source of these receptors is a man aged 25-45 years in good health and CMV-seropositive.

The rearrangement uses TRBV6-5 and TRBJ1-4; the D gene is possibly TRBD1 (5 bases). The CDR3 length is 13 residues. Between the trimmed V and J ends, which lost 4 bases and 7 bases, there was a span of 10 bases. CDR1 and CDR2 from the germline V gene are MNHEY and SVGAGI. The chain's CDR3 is CASSSWTREKLFF. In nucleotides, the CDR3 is TGTGCCAGCAGTTCCTGGACACGTGAAAAACTGTTTTTT.

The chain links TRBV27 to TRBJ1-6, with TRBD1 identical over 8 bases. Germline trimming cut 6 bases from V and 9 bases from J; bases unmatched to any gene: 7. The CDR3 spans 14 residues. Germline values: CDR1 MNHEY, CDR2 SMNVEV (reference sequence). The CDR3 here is CASSPGTGSSPLHF. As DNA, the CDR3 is TGTGCCAGCAGCCCTGGGACAGGATCTTCACCCCTCCACTTT.

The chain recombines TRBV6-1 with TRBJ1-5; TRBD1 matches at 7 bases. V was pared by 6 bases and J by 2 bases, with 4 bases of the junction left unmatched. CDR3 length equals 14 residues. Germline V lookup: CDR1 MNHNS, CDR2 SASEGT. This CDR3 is CASRPDRGNQPQHF. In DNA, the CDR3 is TGTGCCAGCAGACCTGACAGGGGCAATCAGCCCCAGCATTTT.

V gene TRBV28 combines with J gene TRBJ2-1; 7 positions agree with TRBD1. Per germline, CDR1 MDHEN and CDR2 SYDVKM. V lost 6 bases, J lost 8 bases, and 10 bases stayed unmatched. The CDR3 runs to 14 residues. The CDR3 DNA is TGTGCCAGCAGGCGCCGACAGGGTTTGGATGAGCAGTTCTTC. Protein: CASRRRQGLDEQFF.

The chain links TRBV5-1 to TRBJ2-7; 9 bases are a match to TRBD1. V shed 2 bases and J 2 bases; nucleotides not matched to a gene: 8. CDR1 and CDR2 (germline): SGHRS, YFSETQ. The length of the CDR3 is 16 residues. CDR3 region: CASSLSPGQGPYEQYF. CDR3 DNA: TGCGCCAGCAGCTTATCCCCCGGACAGGGGCCCTACGAGCAGTACTTC. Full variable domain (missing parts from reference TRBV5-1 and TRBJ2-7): KAGVTQTPRYLIKTRGQQVTLSCSPISGHRSVSWYQQTPGQGLQFLFEYFSETQRNKGNFPGRFSGRQFSNSRSEMNVSTLELGDSALYLCASSLSPGQGPYEQYFGPGTRLTVT.

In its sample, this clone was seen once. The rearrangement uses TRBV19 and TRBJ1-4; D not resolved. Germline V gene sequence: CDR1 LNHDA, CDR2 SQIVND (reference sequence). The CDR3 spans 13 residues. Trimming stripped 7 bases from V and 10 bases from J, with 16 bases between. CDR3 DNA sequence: TGTGCCAGTACGAGAGGCCTCGCCGGAAAACTGTTTTTT. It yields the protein CASTRGLAGKLFF.

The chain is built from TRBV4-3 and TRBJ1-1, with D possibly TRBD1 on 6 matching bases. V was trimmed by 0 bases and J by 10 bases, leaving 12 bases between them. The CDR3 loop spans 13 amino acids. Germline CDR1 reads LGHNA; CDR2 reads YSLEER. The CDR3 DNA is TGCGCCAGCAGCCAAGAAGGGGGAGTAGGAGCTTTCTTT. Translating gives CASSQEGGVGAFF.

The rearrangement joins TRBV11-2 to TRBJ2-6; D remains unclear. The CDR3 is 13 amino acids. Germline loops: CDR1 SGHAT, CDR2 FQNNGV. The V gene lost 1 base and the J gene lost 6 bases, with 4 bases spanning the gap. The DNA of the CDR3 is TGTGCCAGCAGCTTAGGGCAGGCCAACGTCCTGACTTTC. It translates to CASSLGQANVLTF.